This paragraph covers one T cell receptor beta chain sequence. Cohort allocation depended upon clinical history that participants reported. The data derive from a study of blood T cell repertoires in COVID-19. This table comes from immunoSEQ multiplex PCR, and its TCRdb copy is limited to in-frame clones, with some not included. The data contain about 330,000 clones, roughly 87% of them singletons. Specimen: PBMCs or T cells enriched from blood (not recorded which). The origin of this receptor is a woman in her twenties or thirties who had recovered from COVID-19.

CDR3 DNA: TGTGCCAGCTCAGCTCAGGGACTCTTCTATGGCTACACCTTC. This codes for CASSAQGLFYGYTF. The chain is built from TRBV18 and TRBJ1-2; possibly TRBD1 for D (5 bases). Germline V gives CDR1 KGHSH, CDR2 LQKENI. V was trimmed by 5 bases and J by 4 bases, leaving 14 bases between them. The CDR3 consists of 14 residues.